This T cell receptor (beta chain) was recorded in a study of CD8 T cells in Susac syndrome. The CDR3 has 13 residues. The germline gives CDR1 SQVTM, CDR2 ANQGSEA. An input of 0.5 to 1 ug of RNA was subjected to reverse transcription using random hexamers. The immunoSEQ assay covered 54 Vbeta and 13 Jbeta segments for CDR3. MiXCR, applied by TCRdb to the immunoSEQ multiplex PCR reads, yields one record per CDR3 protein. The data hold 150,000 to 200,000 distinct CDR3 sequences, with approximately 96% observed a single time. TCR beta sequencing was performed on blood CD8+ and CD4+ T cells. The TEMRA cells underwent FACS enrichment, while the CD8+ and CD4+ T cells underwent negative isolation.

The origin of this receptor is a human donor with multiple sclerosis. The chain couples TRBV29-1 to TRBJ2-7, with TRBD1 identical over 8 bases. Sequenced sample: CD4+ T cells from PBMCs. The CDR3 bases are TGCAGTGGAAGGACAGGGAGCTCCTACGAGCAGTACTTC. Translated: CSGRTGSSYEQYF.